These T cell receptor beta chains were read from a single sample in a study of early T cells in non-severe SARS-CoV-2 infection. Each CDR3 protein gets one entry after TCRdb re-called the 5' RACE reads with MiXCR. The data hold about 71,000 distinct CDR3 sequences, with roughly an eighth observed a single time. Sequenced: whole blood. All receptors come from an adult who was a healthcare worker with PCR-confirmed SARS-CoV-2 infection or an uninfected control (not recorded which). Each CDR3 is given with its conserved first and last residue. Fields, in order: clone size, V gene, J gene, D gene, CDR3 protein, CDR3 DNA. D genes are given only for firm matches. Not all rows give a size; the values are once, few, many and, for expanded clones, a class.

NA	TRBV7-7	TRBJ1-3	NA	CASSPSPALSGNTIYF	TGTGCCAGCAGCCCCTCACCGGCGCTGAGTGGAAACACCATATATTTT
NA	TRBV5-1	TRBJ1-3	TRBD1	CASSLTTGAGNTIYF	TGCGCCAGCAGCTTAACGACAGGGGCTGGAAACACCATATATTTT
few	TRBV21-1	TRBJ2-5	NA	CASSPPFGAEETQYF	TGTGCCAGCAGCCCACCTTTCGGGGCAGAAGAGACCCAGTACTTC
few	TRBV5-1	TRBJ1-4	NA	CASSLEGGEEKLFF	TGCGCCAGCAGCTTGGAAGGAGGGGAGGAAAAACTGTTTTTT
NA	TRBV13	TRBJ2-1	NA	CASSNQGISNEQFF	TGTGCCAGCAGCAATCAGGGAATTAGTAATGAGCAGTTCTTC
many	TRBV6-6	TRBJ2-7	NA	CASSYSRHEQYF	TGTGCCAGCAGTTACTCGAGACACGAGCAGTACTTC
NA	TRBV29-1	TRBJ1-4	NA	CSAMGGGNEKLFF	TGCAGCGCGATGGGGGGAGGTAATGAAAAACTGTTTTTT
NA	TRBV12-3/TRBV12-4	TRBJ2-3	NA	CASSRALGPDTQYF	TGTGCCAGCAGTCGGGCCCTGGGTCCAGATACGCAGTATTTT
few	TRBV11-1	TRBJ2-1	NA	CASTVRSSYNEQFF	TGTGCCAGCACTGTTAGAAGCTCCTACAATGAGCAGTTCTTC
many	TRBV7-7	TRBJ2-7	NA	CASSPQGSSYEQYF	TGTGCCAGCAGCCCTCAGGGAAGCTCCTACGAGCAGTACTTC
few	TRBV11-2	TRBJ2-2	NA	CASSLGVNTGELFF	TGTGCCAGCAGCTTAGGAGTGAACACCGGGGAGCTGTTTTTT
NA	TRBV6-5	TRBJ2-1	TRBD1	CASGYSHGDRRNEQFF	TGTGCCAGCGGTTACTCTCATGGGGACAGGAGGAATGAGCAGTTCTTC
NA	TRBV6-5	TRBJ2-3	NA	CASSLLTPGTEQYF	TGTGCCAGCAGTTTGTTGACCCCCGGGACTGAGCAGTATTTT
NA	TRBV12-3/TRBV12-4	TRBJ2-7	TRBD2	CASSPPGGEQYF	TGTGCCAGCAGTCCTCCGGGGGGGGAGCAGTACTTC
many	TRBV14	TRBJ2-7	NA	CASSQDRGYEQYF	TGTGCCAGCAGCCAAGATCGGGGGTACGAGCAGTACTTC
NA	TRBV29-1	TRBJ2-4	NA	CSVRGGKAKNIQYF	TGCAGCGTAAGGGGGGGGAAAGCCAAAAACATTCAGTACTTC
NA	TRBV20-1	TRBJ2-3	NA	CSASGGTDTQYF	TGCAGTGCTAGCGGTGGTACAGATACGCAGTATTTT
NA	TRBV7-6	TRBJ2-5	NA	CASSVSALETQYF	TGTGCCAGCAGCGTAAGTGCCCTAGAGACCCAGTACTTC
many	TRBV4-2	TRBJ1-1	NA	CASSQDPRTRAEAFF	TGTGCCAGCAGCCAAGATCCGCGTACCCGCGCTGAAGCTTTCTTT
NA	TRBV6-2/TRBV6-3	TRBJ2-3	TRBD1	CASTFLPGQGSGTTDTQYF	TGTGCCAGCACCTTTCTCCCGGGACAGGGTTCCGGGACGACAGATACGCAGTATTTT
NA	TRBV2	TRBJ2-3	NA	CASSPPRADTQYF	TGTGCCAGCAGTCCCCCGAGGGCAGATACGCAGTATTTT
NA	TRBV27	TRBJ2-1	NA	CASSLSNPGGGRDEQFF	TGTGCCAGCAGTTTATCGAATCCGGGGGGCGGTAGGGATGAGCAGTTCTTC
NA	TRBV3-1	TRBJ2-3	TRBD2	CASSPMRGAQYF	TGTGCCAGCAGCCCGATGCGGGGGGCACAGTATTTT
NA	TRBV13	TRBJ1-2	NA	CASSLQGLDYGYTF	TGTGCCAGCAGTCTTCAGGGCCTTGACTATGGCTACACCTTC
few	TRBV30	TRBJ1-1	TRBD1	CAWSKGQENTEAFF	TGTGCCTGGAGTAAGGGACAGGAGAACACTGAAGCTTTCTTT
few	TRBV7-9	TRBJ1-6	NA	CASSLQGRNSPLHF	TGTGCCAGCAGCTTACAGGGGAGAAATTCACCCCTCCACTTT